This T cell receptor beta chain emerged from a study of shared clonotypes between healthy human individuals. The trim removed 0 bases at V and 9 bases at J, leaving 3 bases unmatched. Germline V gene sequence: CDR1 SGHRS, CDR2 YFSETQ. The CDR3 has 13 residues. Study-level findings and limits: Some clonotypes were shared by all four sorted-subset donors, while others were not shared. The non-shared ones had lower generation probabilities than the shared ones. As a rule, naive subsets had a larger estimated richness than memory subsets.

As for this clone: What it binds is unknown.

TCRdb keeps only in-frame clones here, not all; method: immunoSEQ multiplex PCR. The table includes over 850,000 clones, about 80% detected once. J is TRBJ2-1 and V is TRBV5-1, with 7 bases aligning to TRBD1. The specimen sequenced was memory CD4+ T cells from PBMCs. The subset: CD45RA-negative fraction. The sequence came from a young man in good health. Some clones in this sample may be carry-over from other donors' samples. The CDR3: CASSLVPGGEQFF. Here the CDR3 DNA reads TGCGCCAGCAGCTTGGTACCAGGGGGTGAGCAGTTCTTC.